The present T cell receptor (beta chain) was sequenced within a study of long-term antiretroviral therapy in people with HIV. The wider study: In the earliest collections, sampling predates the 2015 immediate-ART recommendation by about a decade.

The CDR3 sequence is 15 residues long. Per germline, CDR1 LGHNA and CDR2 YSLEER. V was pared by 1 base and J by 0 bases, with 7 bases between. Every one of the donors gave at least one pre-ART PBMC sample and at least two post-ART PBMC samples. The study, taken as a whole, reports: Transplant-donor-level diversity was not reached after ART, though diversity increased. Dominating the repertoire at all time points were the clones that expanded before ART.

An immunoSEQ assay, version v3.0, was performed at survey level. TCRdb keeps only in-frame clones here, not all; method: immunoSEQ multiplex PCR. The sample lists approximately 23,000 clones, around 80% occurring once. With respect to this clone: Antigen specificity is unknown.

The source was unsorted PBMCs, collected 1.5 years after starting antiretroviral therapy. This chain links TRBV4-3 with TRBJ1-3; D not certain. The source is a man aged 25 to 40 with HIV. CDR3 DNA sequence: TGCGCCAGCAGCCAAGCGGCGTACTCTGGAAACACCATATATTTT. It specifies CASSQAAYSGNTIYF.